The rows below give T cell receptor beta chains drawn from one sample of a study of T cell changes during pregnancy in multiple sclerosis. The protocol was immunoSEQ multiplex PCR, while the TCRdb copy is restricted to in-frame clones and leaves out a portion. In the table there are around 80,000 clones, 94% of which are singletons. The source material was peripheral blood, sampled in the second trimester of pregnancy. Receptors were obtained from a female donor in good health, enrolled as a control in a pregnancy study. Each CDR3 is given with its conserved first and last residue. The D gene is left open where the match is weak. The listing skips clone size in some rows; elsewhere it reads once, few, many or a size class.

abundance: .
j_gene: TRBJ1-2
v_gene: TRBV2
d_gene: .
CDR3nt: TGTGCCAGCAGTGATAGTCAGGTCGTCTATGGCTACACCTTC
CDR3aa: CASSDSQVVYGYTF

abundance: .
j_gene: TRBJ2-7
v_gene: TRBV4-1
d_gene: .
CDR3nt: TGCGCCAGCAGCCAACTAACTACCTACGAGCAGTACTTC
CDR3aa: CASSQLTTYEQYF

abundance: once
j_gene: TRBJ2-7
v_gene: TRBV7-6
d_gene: TRBD2
CDR3nt: TGTGCCAGCAGCTCCTCAGCGGGGTCCCACGAGCAGTACTTC
CDR3aa: CASSSSAGSHEQYF

abundance: .
j_gene: TRBJ2-1
v_gene: TRBV6-1
d_gene: .
CDR3nt: TGTGCCAGCAATGGGGGCGAGGCGTCTGAGCAGTTCTTC
CDR3aa: CASNGGEASEQFF

abundance: once
j_gene: TRBJ1-1
v_gene: TRBV7-6
d_gene: .
CDR3nt: TGTGCCAGCAGCTTAGGCCCGGGGAACACTGAAGCTTTCTTT
CDR3aa: CASSLGPGNTEAFF

abundance: .
j_gene: TRBJ2-7
v_gene: TRBV28
d_gene: TRBD1
CDR3nt: TGTGCCAGTTACCGGGACAGTCTCTACGAGCAGTACTTC
CDR3aa: CASYRDSLYEQYF

abundance: .
j_gene: TRBJ2-7
v_gene: TRBV10-3
d_gene: .
CDR3nt: TGTGCCATCAGGCAGGGTACGGACGAGCAGTACTTC
CDR3aa: CAIRQGTDEQYF

abundance: .
j_gene: TRBJ2-3
v_gene: TRBV19
d_gene: TRBD2
CDR3nt: TGTGCCAGCAAACCTCAGCTAGCGGGTAGACCAGATACGCAGTATTTT
CDR3aa: CASKPQLAGRPDTQYF

abundance: .
j_gene: TRBJ1-1
v_gene: TRBV9
d_gene: .
CDR3nt: TGTGCCAGCAGCGTAGGCCCCATCCGGGGTGAAGCTTTCTTT
CDR3aa: CASSVGPIRGEAFF

abundance: .
j_gene: TRBJ2-7
v_gene: TRBV5-3
d_gene: TRBD2
CDR3nt: TGTGCCAGAAGCGGGGGACTAGCGGGACAAAACGAGCAGTACTTC
CDR3aa: CARSGGLAGQNEQYF

abundance: .
j_gene: TRBJ2-5
v_gene: TRBV4-1
d_gene: TRBD2
CDR3nt: TGCGCCAGCAGCTTCGCCCGGGGGGGCCAGACCCAGTACTTC
CDR3aa: CASSFARGGQTQYF

abundance: .
j_gene: TRBJ1-1
v_gene: TRBV30
d_gene: .
CDR3nt: TGTGCCTGGAGTGGTAGGGGCCTGTCGGCTTTCTTT
CDR3aa: CAWSGRGLSAFF

abundance: .
j_gene: TRBJ1-2
v_gene: TRBV4-1
d_gene: .
CDR3nt: TGCGCCAGCAGCCAGCCAGGGTCGTACGGCTACACCTTC
CDR3aa: CASSQPGSYGYTF

abundance: .
j_gene: TRBJ2-1
v_gene: TRBV27
d_gene: .
CDR3nt: TGTGCCAGCAGTTTAAGTACAGGGTTTTATAATGAGCAGTTCTTC
CDR3aa: CASSLSTGFYNEQFF

abundance: .
j_gene: TRBJ2-7
v_gene: TRBV30
d_gene: TRBD2
CDR3nt: TGTGCCTGGACGGGAGCGGGAGGGCCCGTTGAGCAGTACTTC
CDR3aa: CAWTGAGGPVEQYF

abundance: once
j_gene: TRBJ1-4
v_gene: TRBV30
d_gene: TRBD1
CDR3nt: TGTGCCTGGAGCCCCCGGGACAGGTTTTATGAAAAACTGTTTTTT
CDR3aa: CAWSPRDRFYEKLFF

abundance: .
j_gene: TRBJ1-1
v_gene: TRBV5-1
d_gene: .
CDR3nt: TGCGCCAGCAGCTTGGTACAGGGATACGGGGAAGCTTTCTTT
CDR3aa: CASSLVQGYGEAFF

abundance: .
j_gene: TRBJ1-1
v_gene: TRBV14
d_gene: .
CDR3nt: TGTGCCAGCAGCCAATTTGGGGGGGGCACTGAAGCTTTCTTT
CDR3aa: CASSQFGGGTEAFF

abundance: once
j_gene: TRBJ1-1
v_gene: TRBV6-5
d_gene: TRBD1
CDR3nt: TGTGCCAGCAGTCGAGGGACAGCGAACACTGAAGCTTTCTTT
CDR3aa: CASSRGTANTEAFF

abundance: .
j_gene: TRBJ2-1
v_gene: TRBV28
d_gene: .
CDR3nt: TGTGCCACCGAACCCAGACTAGGTCAGGAGCGGGATGAGCAGTTCTTC
CDR3aa: CATEPRLGQERDEQFF

abundance: .
j_gene: TRBJ1-1
v_gene: TRBV28
d_gene: .
CDR3nt: TGTGCCAGCAGCCCACCAGCTTCATTCACTACGGGGGAGCCTGAAGCTTTCTTT
CDR3aa: CASSPPASFTTGEPEAFF

abundance: .
j_gene: TRBJ1-1
v_gene: TRBV6-1
d_gene: .
CDR3nt: TGTGCCAGCAGTGAAGTAAAGGACAGTCAGGAAACTGAAGCTTTCTTT
CDR3aa: CASSEVKDSQETEAFF

abundance: .
j_gene: TRBJ2-2
v_gene: TRBV7-6
d_gene: .
CDR3nt: TGTGCCAGCAGCTCACAGGGTGGGATGATCCCCGGGGAGCTGTTTTTT
CDR3aa: CASSSQGGMIPGELFF

abundance: .
j_gene: TRBJ2-3
v_gene: TRBV7-8
d_gene: .
CDR3nt: TGTGCCAGCAGCCCCGAGGTAGATACGCAGTATTTT
CDR3aa: CASSPEVDTQYF

abundance: .
j_gene: TRBJ2-7
v_gene: TRBV25-1
d_gene: .
CDR3nt: TGTGCCAGCAGTGAAAGAGGACAGTCTTACGAGCAGTACTTC
CDR3aa: CASSERGQSYEQYF

abundance: .
j_gene: TRBJ2-7
v_gene: TRBV4-1
d_gene: .
CDR3nt: TGCGCCAGCAGCGCCTTCTCGGAGGGCTACGAGCAGTACTTC
CDR3aa: CASSAFSEGYEQYF

abundance: .
j_gene: TRBJ1-5
v_gene: TRBV7-2
d_gene: .
CDR3nt: TGTGCCAGCAGCTTAGGTGGAGGGGTTCAGCCCCAGCATTTT
CDR3aa: CASSLGGGVQPQHF

abundance: .
j_gene: TRBJ1-2
v_gene: TRBV29-1
d_gene: .
CDR3nt: TGCAGCGTTGAAGACAAAATTGGACTTGGCTACACCTTC
CDR3aa: CSVEDKIGLGYTF

abundance: .
j_gene: TRBJ2-3
v_gene: TRBV7-2
d_gene: .
CDR3nt: TGTGCCAGCAGCTTAGGGACACAAGATACGCAGTATTTT
CDR3aa: CASSLGTQDTQYF

abundance: .
j_gene: TRBJ2-7
v_gene: TRBV21-1
d_gene: .
CDR3nt: TGTGCCAGCAGCAAGGGCCTAGCGGGAGTTATCGAGCAGTACTTC
CDR3aa: CASSKGLAGVIEQYF

abundance: .
j_gene: TRBJ1-4
v_gene: TRBV4-1
d_gene: .
CDR3nt: TGCGCCAGCAGCCAAGAGCCGCTACTAACTAATGAAAAACTGTTTTTT
CDR3aa: CASSQEPLLTNEKLFF

abundance: .
j_gene: TRBJ2-2
v_gene: TRBV2
d_gene: TRBD2
CDR3nt: TGTGCCAGCAGTGTAGCGGGAGTTACCGGGGAGCTGTTTTTT
CDR3aa: CASSVAGVTGELFF

abundance: .
j_gene: TRBJ2-1
v_gene: TRBV12-5
d_gene: TRBD2
CDR3nt: TGTGCTAGTGGGAAGACTAGCGGGAGGGCGTCCTACAATGAGCAGTTCTTC
CDR3aa: CASGKTSGRASYNEQFF

abundance: .
j_gene: TRBJ2-2
v_gene: TRBV30
d_gene: .
CDR3nt: TGTGCCTGGAGTGGCTACGGGGAGCTGTTTTTT
CDR3aa: CAWSGYGELFF

abundance: .
j_gene: TRBJ2-1
v_gene: TRBV2
d_gene: TRBD2
CDR3nt: TGTGCCAGCAGAGGAGGGACTAGCGGGAACAATGAGCAGTTCTTC
CDR3aa: CASRGGTSGNNEQFF

abundance: .
j_gene: TRBJ2-3
v_gene: TRBV4-2
d_gene: TRBD1
CDR3nt: TGTGCCAGCAGCCAAGGCGGGACAGGGGTCCCAGATACGCAGTATTTT
CDR3aa: CASSQGGTGVPDTQYF

abundance: .
j_gene: TRBJ2-3
v_gene: TRBV5-4
d_gene: TRBD1
CDR3nt: TGTGCCAGCAGCTTGGGGGACAGGGCAGGTGGAGATACGCAGTATTTT
CDR3aa: CASSLGDRAGGDTQYF

abundance: .
j_gene: TRBJ2-5
v_gene: TRBV4-1
d_gene: TRBD2
CDR3nt: TGCGCCAGCAGCCCGGGACTAGGTCACCAGACCCAGTACTTC
CDR3aa: CASSPGLGHQTQYF

abundance: .
j_gene: TRBJ2-7
v_gene: TRBV19
d_gene: .
CDR3nt: TGTGCCAGTAGTCTGCCCGGACTTGCAATCTACGAGCAGTACTTC
CDR3aa: CASSLPGLAIYEQYF

abundance: once
j_gene: TRBJ2-7
v_gene: TRBV28
d_gene: TRBD1
CDR3nt: TGTGCCAGCAGTGCCGCCGACAGGGCTAACTCCTACGAGCAGTACTTC
CDR3aa: CASSAADRANSYEQYF

abundance: .
j_gene: TRBJ2-1
v_gene: TRBV13
d_gene: TRBD2
CDR3nt: TGTGCCAGCAGCCCTTGGACTAGTTCGAGTGAGCAGTTCTTC
CDR3aa: CASSPWTSSSEQFF